These 21 T cell receptor beta chains share one sample of origin, sequenced in a study of beta chain features in type 1 diabetes. Since all of the isolated RNA was reverse transcribed, expressed TCRB transcripts were what got sequenced. Generated by immunoSEQ multiplex PCR, the TCRdb table keeps only in-frame clones and is missing some. The sample consists of 330,000 or so clones, around 20% of them appearing once. The sequenced material came from naive CD4+ T cells from blood. These receptors all come from a woman aged 18-29 years in good health.

The chain has TRBV7-2 and TRBJ1-2; 8 nucleotides align to TRBD1. The germline V gene has CDR1 SGHTA and CDR2 FQGNSA. V was pared by 5 bases and J by 7 bases, with 9 bases of the junction left unmatched. This CDR3 is built from 14 residues. CDR3 region: CASSPGTGGSGYTF. DNA of the CDR3: TGTGCCAGCAGCCCCGGGACAGGCGGCTCTGGCTACACCTTC.

The V and J genes are TRBV30 and TRBJ1-3, with D unclear. The V end was cut by 0 bases, the J end by 4 bases, with 7 bases between. The CDR3 covers 13 residues. CDR1 is GTSNPN and CDR2 is SVGIG in the germline V gene (reference sequence). In nucleotides, the CDR3 is TGTGCCTGGAGTGTAACCCGGGGAAACACCATATATTTT. Translation gives CAWSVTRGNTIYF.

Concerning this clone: Additional DNA sequences in this sample encode the identical CDR3. The chain combines TRBV18 with TRBJ2-5; 9 bases align to TRBD2. The J segment lost 5 bases and the V segment lost 3 bases, leaving 1 base of the junction unmatched. Germline CDR1 is KGHSH and CDR2 is LQKENI. This CDR3 has 13 residues. CDR3 sequence reads: CASSPGLAETQYF. The CDR3 nucleotides are TGTGCCAGCTCACCTGGACTAGCGGAGACCCAGTACTTC. Supplemented by reference TRBV18 and TRBJ2-5, the full variable domain reads NAGVMQNPRHLVRRRGQEARLRCSPMKGHSHVYWYRQLPEEGLKFMVYLQKENIIDESGMPKERFSAEFPKEGPSILRIQQVVRGDSAAYFCASSPGLAETQYFGPGTRLLVL.

Turning to this clone: The sample carries other DNA sequences with the same CDR3. The rearrangement joins TRBV2 to TRBJ2-3; 8 nucleotides line up with TRBD2. After removal of 4 bases from V and 1 base from J, the junction contained 4 bases not matched to a gene. In germline, CDR1 is SNHLY, CDR2 FYNNEI. The CDR3 contains 15 residues. CDR3 in amino acids: CASSVRGLGTDTQYF. CDR3 DNA sequence: TGTGCCAGCAGTGTTCGGGGACTAGGCACAGATACGCAGTATTTT.

This clone was observed a single time. The chain couples TRBV7-9 to TRBJ2-3; a possible D gene is TRBD1 (6 bases). V shed 5 bases and J shed 1 base, with 16 bases lying between them. Germline loops: CDR1 SEHNR, CDR2 FQNEAQ (reference sequence). This CDR3 contains 16 residues. CDR3 coding DNA: TGTGCCAGCAGCCCTACCAGGGGACCCCGCACAGATACGCAGTATTTT. Protein sequence: CASSPTRGPRTDTQYF.

This clone was seen a handful of times. The chain links TRBV7-9 to TRBJ2-5, with D unclear. The germline CDR1 and CDR2 sequences are SEHNR and FQNEAQ (reference sequence). CDR3 length: 11 residues. The V gene lost 4 bases and the J gene lost 3 bases, with 3 bases spanning the gap. This CDR3 is CASSSKETQYF. The CDR3 nucleotides are TGTGCCAGCAGCTCCAAAGAGACCCAGTACTTC. Filled out from reference TRBV7-9 and TRBJ2-5, the complete variable domain reads DTGVSQNPRHKITKRGQNVTFRCDPISEHNRLYWYRQTLGQGPEFLTYFQNEAQLEKSRLLSDRFSAERPKGSFSTLEIQRTEQGDSAMYLCASSSKETQYFGPGTRLLVL.

The chain links TRBV10-3 to TRBJ2-3; 9 nucleotides line up with TRBD2. Germline CDR1 is ENHRY and CDR2 is SYGVKD. V shed 4 bases, J shed 3 bases, and the junction held 11 bases outside the gene matches. The CDR3 sequence is 17 residues long. This chain's CDR3 is CAISGVTSGGGTDTQYF. CDR3 bases: TGTGCCATCAGTGGGGTGACTAGCGGAGGTGGGACAGATACGCAGTATTTT.

This clone was detected a few times. CDR3 bases: TGTGCCAGCAGCGCCTCGAGCGGGAGTGTGAATGAGCAGTTCTTC. This codes for CASSASSGSVNEQFF. The chain uses TRBV5-4 and TRBJ2-1, with 8 bases lining up with TRBD2. This CDR3 region has 15 residues. CDR1 and CDR2 from the germline V gene are SGHNT and YYREEE (reference sequence). V shed 4 bases and J 7 bases; nucleotides not matched to a gene: 10. Combining the CDR3 with reference TRBV5-4 and TRBJ2-1 gives the whole variable domain ETGVTQSPTHLIKTRGQQVTLRCSSQSGHNTVSWYQQALGQGPQFIFQYYREEENGRGNFPPRFSGLQFPNYSSELNVNALELDDSALYLCASSASSGSVNEQFFGPGTRLTVL.

This clone was recorded a few times. Here the CDR3 DNA reads TGTGCCAGCTCACCACCGGAGGGGGGGAGTAACGAGCAGTACTTC. Translation gives CASSPPEGGSNEQYF. The V and J genes are TRBV18 and TRBJ2-7, with D maybe TRBD2 (7 bases). The length of the CDR3 is 15 residues. Trimming removed 0 bases from V and 5 bases from J, with 14 bases in between. Germline V gives CDR1 KGHSH, CDR2 LQKENI.

The J gene is TRBJ2-3, the V gene TRBV4-3; TRBD2 matches 9 bases. V shed 1 base and J 4 bases; nucleotides not matched to a gene: 18. CDR3 length: 20 amino acids. Germline CDR1 LGHNA, CDR2 YSLEER. The CDR3: CASSQGWVAGVIIPPDTQYF. CDR3 in DNA: TGCGCCAGCAGCCAAGGCTGGGTAGCGGGGGTCATCATACCCCCAGATACGCAGTATTTT.

V and J are TRBV7-6 and TRBJ1-2; a weak D match, TRBD1 (5 bases). This CDR3 region has 15 residues. Trimming took off 5 bases at V and 4 bases at J, with 17 bases between the two ends. Germline CDR1 SGHVS, CDR2 FNYEAQ. This chain's CDR3 is CASSPSPGQGYGYTF. The CDR3 coding sequence is TGTGCCAGCAGCCCCTCTCCAGGGCAGGGCTATGGCTACACCTTC.

The rearrangement joins TRBV2 to TRBJ2-3; 12 bases match TRBD2. The CDR3 runs 16 residues. Unmatched junction bases numbered 5, after V lost 5 bases and J lost 2 bases. Per the germline V gene, CDR1 is SNHLY and CDR2 is FYNNEI. CDR3: CASSTGTSGPTDTQYF. CDR3 sequence (DNA): TGTGCCAGCAGTACCGGGACTAGCGGGCCCACAGATACGCAGTATTTT.

The rearrangement joins TRBV7-2 to TRBJ2-1; 7 bases fit TRBD1. Germline V gene lookup returns CDR1 SGHTA and CDR2 FQGNSA. This CDR3 region has 16 residues. Trimming at V came to 5 bases and at J to 0 bases, leaving 7 bases not matched to a gene. The CDR3 sequence: CASSANRGLSYNEQFF. The CDR3 coding sequence is TGTGCCAGCAGCGCCAACAGGGGTCTCTCCTACAATGAGCAGTTCTTC.

J is TRBJ1-2 and V is TRBV28; 7 nucleotides line up with TRBD1. Germline trimming cut 8 bases from V and 6 bases from J; bases unmatched to any gene: 6. CDR1 is MDHEN, CDR2 SYDVKM, per germline. The CDR3 spans 12 residues. CDR3 residues: CASLLTGNGYTF. Here the CDR3 DNA reads TGTGCCAGCTTGTTGACAGGGAATGGCTACACCTTC.

This clone was recorded a few times. The rearrangement links TRBV19 to TRBJ2-1; D is possibly TRBD1 (5 bases). In germline, CDR1 is LNHDA, CDR2 SQIVND (reference sequence). The CDR3 loop spans 14 amino acids. V lost 3 bases to trimming and J lost 6 bases, with 12 bases between them. The CDR3 DNA reads as TGTGCCAGTAGTATTAAGTCAGGGCCCAATGAGCAGTTCTTC. Protein sequence: CASSIKSGPNEQFF.

V usage is TRBV5-8 and J usage is TRBJ1-2; 10 bases fit TRBD1. CDR3 length: 14 residues. Germline V lookup: CDR1 SGHTS, CDR2 YDEGEE. J lost 4 bases, V lost 4 bases, and 4 bases had no gene match. CDR3 coding DNA: TGTGCCAGCAGCCAGGGACAGGGGCCCTATGGCTACACCTTC. Its protein is CASSQGQGPYGYTF.

V is TRBV18 and J is TRBJ2-5; 12 bases are a match to TRBD2. V lost 3 bases to trimming and J lost 4 bases; unmatched junction nucleotides: 0. This CDR3 spans 14 amino acids. From germline, CDR1 is KGHSH and CDR2 LQKENI. The CDR3 DNA sequence: TGTGCCAGCTCACCGGGACTAGCGGGAGAGACCCAGTACTTC. Protein product: CASSPGLAGETQYF.

This clone has only a few counts. This chain links TRBV14 with TRBJ2-3; D not resolved. The V end lost 1 base, the J end lost 7 bases, and 9 bases lay between the germline ends. Germline V lookup: CDR1 SGHDN, CDR2 FVKESK. This CDR3 spans 13 amino acids. The CDR3 sequence: CASSQVPTNTQYF. The CDR3 DNA reads TGTGCCAGCAGCCAAGTTCCAACAAATACGCAGTATTTT. Looking up the rest from reference TRBV14 and TRBJ2-3 gives the full variable domain: EAGVTQFPSHSVIEKGQTVTLRCDPISGHDNLYWYRRVMGKEIKFLLHFVKESKQDESGMPNNRFLAERTGGTYSTLKVQPAELEDSGVYFCASSQVPTNTQYFGPGTRLTVL.

This sequence joins TRBV4-3 and TRBJ2-3, with 12 nucleotides matching TRBD2. J was trimmed by 5 bases and V by 1 base; bases with no gene match: 10. CDR1 is LGHNA, CDR2 YSLEER, per germline. The CDR3 consists of 18 residues. The CDR3 bases are TGCGCCAGCAGCCAAGGACTAGCGGGGGTTCGGGCGGGAGATACGCAGTATTTT. Translation gives CASSQGLAGVRAGDTQYF.

This clone was seen a handful of times. The V and J genes are TRBV30 and TRBJ2-3; TRBD1 aligns across 10 bases. The junction had 6 bases not matched to a gene; V was cut back by 5 bases and J by 4 bases. CDR3 length equals 14 residues. CDR1 GTSNPN and CDR2 SVGIG come from the germline V gene (reference sequence). The chain's CDR3 is CAWGGQGWSDTQYF. The CDR3 DNA is TGTGCCTGGGGGGGACAGGGGTGGTCAGATACGCAGTATTTT.

This clone was detected a few times. The rearrangement links TRBV30 to TRBJ2-1; TRBD2 matches at 11 bases. The CDR3 length is 12 residues. Trimming took 3 bases from V and 15 from J; bases not matched to a gene: 7. The germline CDR1 and CDR2 sequences are GTSNPN and SVGIG (reference sequence). The CDR3 DNA is TGTGCCTGGAGCGGTAGCGGGGGGGCGCGGTTCTTC. It translates to CAWSGSGGARFF.